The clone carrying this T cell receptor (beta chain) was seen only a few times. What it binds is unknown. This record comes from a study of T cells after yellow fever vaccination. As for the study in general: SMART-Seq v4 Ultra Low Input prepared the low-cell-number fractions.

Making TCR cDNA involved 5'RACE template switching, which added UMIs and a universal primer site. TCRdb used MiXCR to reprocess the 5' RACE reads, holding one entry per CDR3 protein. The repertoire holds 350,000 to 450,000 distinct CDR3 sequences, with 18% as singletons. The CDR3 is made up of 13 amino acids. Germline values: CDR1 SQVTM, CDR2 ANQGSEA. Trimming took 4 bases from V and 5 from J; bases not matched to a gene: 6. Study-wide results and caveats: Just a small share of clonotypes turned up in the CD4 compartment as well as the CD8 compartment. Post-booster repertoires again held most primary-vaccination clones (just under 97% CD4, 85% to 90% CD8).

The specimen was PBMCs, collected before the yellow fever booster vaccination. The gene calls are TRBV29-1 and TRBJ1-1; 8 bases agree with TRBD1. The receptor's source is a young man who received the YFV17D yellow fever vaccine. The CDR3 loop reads CSVARQGRTEAFF. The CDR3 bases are TGCAGCGTTGCCCGACAGGGGCGGACTGAAGCTTTCTTT.